Each of the 18 T cell receptor beta chains below was sequenced from the same sample in a study of shared clonotypes between healthy human individuals. The table came from immunoSEQ multiplex PCR; TCRdb's copy has only in-frame clones and leaves some out. Of some 700,000 clones listed, less than 95% are singletons. The specimen was memory CD8+ T cells from PBMCs. Documented subset: CD45RO+ cells pooled with CCR7-negative TemRA cells. The receptors were sampled from a man between 18 and 29 years old in good health. Some clones in this sample may be carry-over from other donors' samples.

This clone was recorded a few times. The rearrangement links TRBV7-9 to TRBJ1-1; D perhaps matches TRBD1 (5 bases). The CDR3 runs 14 residues. Trimming removed 5 bases at V and 11 bases at J, with 21 bases between. The germline gives CDR1 SEHNR, CDR2 FQNEAQ (reference sequence). CDR3 residues: CASSVGGTTREAFF. Written as DNA, the CDR3 is TGTGCCAGCAGCGTAGGCGGGACCACCCGAGAGGCTTTCTTT. Based on the CDR3 plus reference TRBV7-9 and TRBJ1-1, the full variable domain is DTGVSQNPRHKITKRGQNVTFRCDPISEHNRLYWYRQTLGQGPEFLTYFQNEAQLEKSRLLSDRFSAERPKGSFSTLEIQRTEQGDSAMYLCASSVGGTTREAFFGQGTRLTVV.

The CDR3 sequence: CASSPLGLAGGPTDTQYF. CDR3 DNA sequence: TGTGCCAGCAGCCCCTTGGGACTAGCGGGAGGGCCCACAGATACGCAGTATTTT. The chain employs TRBV7-3 and TRBJ2-3, with TRBD2 matching over 16 bases. Germline CDR1 reads SGHTA; CDR2 reads FQGTGA. CDR3 length equals 18 residues. Unmatched junction bases numbered 7, after V lost 5 bases and J lost 2 bases.

This rearrangement joins TRBV27 to TRBJ2-7, with D maybe TRBD1 (5 bases). The CDR3 consists of 14 residues. Trimming cost V 6 bases and J 0 bases, with 12 bases left between them. Germline values: CDR1 MNHEY, CDR2 SMNVEV (reference sequence). The CDR3 loop reads CASRPLDSSYEQYF. CDR3 bases: TGTGCCAGCAGACCTCTCGACAGCTCCTACGAGCAGTACTTC.

This sequence joins TRBV5-4 and TRBJ2-5; D is ambiguous. This CDR3 has 13 amino acids. V was shortened by 4 bases and J by 4 bases, with 11 bases between the two germline ends. Looked up from germline, CDR1 is SGHNT and CDR2 is YYREEE (reference sequence). Written as DNA, the CDR3 is TGTGCCAGCAGCCTATCAAGGGCAGAGACCCAGTACTTC. Translating gives CASSLSRAETQYF.

V usage is TRBV30 and J usage is TRBJ2-2, with a possible D match to TRBD1 (6 bases). Trimming cost V 3 bases and J 5 bases, with 16 bases left between them. CDR3 length: 15 residues. The germline V gene encodes CDR1 GTSNPN and CDR2 SVGIG (reference sequence). The CDR3 reads CAWRNRARTTGELFF. CDR3 in DNA: TGTGCCTGGAGGAACAGGGCCCGAACAACCGGGGAGCTGTTTTTT.

V is TRBV9 and J is TRBJ2-1, with a tentative D call TRBD2 (6 bases). Germline V gene data show CDR1 as SGDLS and CDR2 as YYNGEE. The germline V and J ends were trimmed by 4 bases and 0 bases, with 17 bases remaining between them. CDR3 length: 17 residues. The CDR3 bases are TGTGCCAGCAGCACCCGAAGCGGGCTTAGCTCCTACAATGAGCAGTTCTTC. It specifies CASSTRSGLSSYNEQFF.

The chain couples TRBV15 to TRBJ2-1, with D perhaps TRBD1 or TRBD2 (9 bases each). CDR3 length equals 18 residues. Germline V CDR1 and CDR2: LNHNV, YYDKDF (reference sequence). Trimming stripped 2 bases from V and 3 bases from J, with 20 bases between. CDR3 sequence (DNA): TGTGCCACCAGCAGAACAGGACAGGGGACTAGCCTCTACAATGAGCAGTTCTTC. Its translation: CATSRTGQGTSLYNEQFF. Combining the CDR3 with reference TRBV15 and TRBJ2-1 gives the whole variable domain DAMVIQNPRYQVTQFGKPVTLSCSQTLNHNVMYWYQQKSSQAPKLLFHYYDKDFNNEADTPDNFQSRRPNTSFCFLDIRSPGLGDTAMYLCATSRTGQGTSLYNEQFFGPGTRLTVL.

The J gene is TRBJ2-7, the V gene TRBV6-6; D may match TRBD1 or TRBD2 (5 bases each). Trimming removed 0 bases at V and 5 bases at J, with 11 bases between. The CDR3 spans 14 residues. Germline V lookup: CDR1 MNHNY, CDR2 SVGAGI (reference sequence). This CDR3 is CASSYSGPADEQYF. In DNA, the CDR3 is TGTGCCAGCAGTTACTCGGGACCCGCGGACGAGCAGTACTTC.

This chain joins TRBV2 and TRBJ2-3; 8 bases fit TRBD2. Unmatched junction bases numbered 3, after V lost 5 bases and J lost 2 bases. The CDR3 loop spans 14 amino acids. Germline-derived CDR1 and CDR2 are SNHLY and FYNNEI. CDR3 sequence reads: CASSPSGYTDTQYF. The CDR3 DNA sequence: TGTGCCAGCAGTCCTAGCGGGTACACAGATACGCAGTATTTT.

V gene TRBV5-1 combines with J gene TRBJ2-7; a weak D match, TRBD2 (6 bases). The CDR3 is 16 residues long. The ends were cut back, 0 bases at V and 2 bases at J, with 15 bases in the middle. Germline CDR1 reads SGHRS; CDR2 reads YFSETQ. The CDR3 sequence is CASSLVSLALAYEQYF. CDR3 in DNA: TGCGCCAGCAGCTTGGTAAGCCTAGCGTTAGCCTACGAGCAGTACTTC.

The CDR3 region is CASSVASRERTDTQYF. The CDR3 DNA follows: TGTGCCAGCAGCGTAGCTTCCCGGGAGAGGACAGATACGCAGTATTTT. The chain links TRBV9 to TRBJ2-3; perhaps TRBD2 as D (6 bases). Per germline, CDR1 SGDLS and CDR2 YYNGEE. CDR3 length: 16 amino acids. The V and J ends lost 0 bases and 3 bases respectively, with 14 bases between them. The entire variable domain, with the rest obtained from reference TRBV9 and TRBJ2-3, is as follows: DSGVTQTPKHLITATGQRVTLRCSPRSGDLSVYWYQQSLDQGLQFLIQYYNGEERAKGNILERFSAQQFPDLHSELNLSSLELGDSALYFCASSVASRERTDTQYFGPGTRLTVL.

A note on this clone: Other nucleotide sequences from this sample produce the same CDR3. The V gene is TRBV28, the J gene TRBJ1-5; no firm D call. The CDR3 sequence is 13 residues long. The germline V and J ends were trimmed by 5 bases and 0 bases, with 5 bases remaining between them. Germline assignment: CDR1 MDHEN and CDR2 SYDVKM. CDR3 sequence reads: CASSINSNQPQHF. CDR3 nucleotides: TGTGCCAGCAGTATTAATAGCAATCAGCCCCAGCATTTT.

The rearrangement joins TRBV7-9 to TRBJ2-7; the match to TRBD1 covers 10 bases. This CDR3 spans 16 amino acids. Per germline, CDR1 SEHNR and CDR2 FQNEAQ (reference sequence). V was clipped by 5 bases and J by 3 bases; unmatched bases: 10. CDR3 amino acids: CASSPNKGTGVYEQYF. CDR3 DNA: TGTGCCAGCAGCCCCAACAAAGGGACAGGGGTCTACGAGCAGTACTTC.

The rearrangement uses TRBV14 and TRBJ2-1; the D is unclear. V dropped 1 base and J dropped 2 bases, with 9 bases sitting between them. Per the germline V gene, CDR1 is SGHDN and CDR2 is FVKESK. There are 15 residues in the CDR3. The CDR3 bases are TGTGCCAGCAGCCAAGGTTTTTCACCCTACAATGAGCAGTTCTTC. It specifies CASSQGFSPYNEQFF.

The rearrangement links TRBV28 to TRBJ2-2; no firm D call. This CDR3 region has 14 residues. V was shortened by 2 bases and J by 8 bases, with 12 bases between the two germline ends. The germline CDR1 and CDR2 sequences are MDHEN and SYDVKM. The CDR3 loop reads CASSLAAQTGELFF. CDR3 bases: TGTGCCAGCAGTTTAGCGGCGCAGACAGGGGAGCTGTTTTTT.

The V gene is TRBV11-2, the J gene TRBJ2-7; D is uncertain. The CDR3 totals 14 residues. The germline CDR1 and CDR2 sequences are SGHAT and FQNNGV. Trimming removed 5 bases at V and 3 bases at J, with 14 bases between. CDR3 sequence: CASSPVLGFYEQYF. Written as DNA, the CDR3 is TGTGCCAGCAGCCCCGTTTTAGGGTTCTACGAGCAGTACTTC.

This clone appeared a single time. V is TRBV28 and J is TRBJ2-7, with D perhaps TRBD1 or TRBD2 (5 bases each). Germline V lookup: CDR1 MDHEN, CDR2 SYDVKM. The CDR3 totals 14 residues. V was pared by 2 bases and J by 3 bases, with 11 bases between. CDR3 residues: CASSLTRDVYEQYF. The CDR3 DNA follows: TGTGCCAGCAGTTTAACCCGGGACGTCTACGAGCAGTACTTC. The variable domain in full, completed from reference TRBV28 and TRBJ2-7, reads DVKVTQSSRYLVKRTGEKVFLECVQDMDHENMFWYRQDPGLGLRLIYFSYDVKMKEKGDIPEGYSVSREKKERFSLILESASTNQTSMYLCASSLTRDVYEQYFGPGTRLTVT.

V usage is TRBV27 and J usage is TRBJ2-2; D possibly matches TRBD1 or TRBD2 (7 bases each). V lost 9 bases to trimming and J lost 1 base, with 12 bases between them. Germline V CDR1 and CDR2: MNHEY, SMNVEV (reference sequence). The CDR3 extends over 14 amino acids. The CDR3 protein is CASAGDRNTGELFF. The DNA for the CDR3 is TGTGCCAGTGCGGGGGACAGGAACACCGGGGAGCTGTTTTTT.